The source of this TCR beta chain is a study of Ad26.COV2.S vaccination and SARS-CoV-2 variants. Findings and limits, study-wide: Vaccine recipients had higher spike-specific TCR breadth than placebo recipients.

Here immunoSEQ multiplex PCR was the method, and the copy in TCRdb shows in-frame clones only, minus some. The profile shows around 370,000 clones, approximately 81% of them singletons. Per the germline V gene, CDR1 is ENHRY and CDR2 is SYGVKD. The CDR3 is made up of 15 amino acids. The V end lost 3 bases, the J end lost 1 base, and 10 bases lay between the germline ends. Note on this clone: Antigen specificity is unknown.

Indicated treatment: 19 received Ad26.COV2.S at low or high dose, single or two shots; several received placebo; per-sample allocation not given. It was on day 63 after the first vaccine or placebo injection that samples were taken. An adult of 18-55 years in Boston served as donor. The sequencing used peripheral blood, collected in a trial of Ad26.COV2.S vaccine versus placebo. The chain uses TRBV10-3 and TRBJ1-3; D ambiguous. The sequence came from a person between 18 and 65 years old who received the Ad26.COV2.S COVID-19 vaccine or a placebo. CDR3 residues: CAISDSLYSGNTIYF. In nucleotides, the CDR3 is TGTGCCATCAGTGACAGCCTTTATTCTGGAAACACCATATATTTT.